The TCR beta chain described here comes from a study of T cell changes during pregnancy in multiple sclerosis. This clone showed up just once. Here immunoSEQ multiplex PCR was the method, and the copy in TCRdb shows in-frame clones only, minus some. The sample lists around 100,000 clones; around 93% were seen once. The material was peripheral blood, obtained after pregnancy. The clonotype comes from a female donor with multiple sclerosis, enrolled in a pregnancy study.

The CDR3 DNA reads as TGCAGCGTTGCCAGGGGGCTAGGAGATACGCAGTATTTT. Protein sequence: CSVARGLGDTQYF. V and J are TRBV29-1 and TRBJ2-3, with TRBD1 identical over 8 bases. Germline CDR1 reads SQVTM; CDR2 reads ANQGSEA. The CDR3 covers 13 residues. V shed 4 bases, J shed 5 bases, and the junction held 5 bases outside the gene matches.